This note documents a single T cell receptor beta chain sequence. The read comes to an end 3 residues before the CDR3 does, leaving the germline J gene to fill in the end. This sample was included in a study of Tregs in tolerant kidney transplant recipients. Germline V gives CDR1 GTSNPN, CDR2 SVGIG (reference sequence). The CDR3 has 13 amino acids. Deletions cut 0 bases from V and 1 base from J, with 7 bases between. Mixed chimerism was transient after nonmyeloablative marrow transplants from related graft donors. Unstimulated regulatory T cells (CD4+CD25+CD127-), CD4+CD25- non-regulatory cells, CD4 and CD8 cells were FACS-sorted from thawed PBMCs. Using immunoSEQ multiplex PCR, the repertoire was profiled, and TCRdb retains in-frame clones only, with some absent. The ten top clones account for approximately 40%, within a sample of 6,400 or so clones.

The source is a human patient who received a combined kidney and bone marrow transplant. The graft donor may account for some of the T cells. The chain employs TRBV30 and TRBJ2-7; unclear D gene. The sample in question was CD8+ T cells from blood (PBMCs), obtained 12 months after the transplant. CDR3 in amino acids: CAWSVGQSYEQYF. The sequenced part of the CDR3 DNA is TGTGCCTGGAGTGTAGGGCAATCCTACGAG.